This TCR beta chain was sequenced during a study of vaccination effects on CD4 cells after COVID-19. Findings and caveats of the study: Vaccine- and infection-induced clones showed marked clonal contraction late following vaccination.

This CDR3 comprises 17 residues. From germline, CDR1 is SGHNT and CDR2 YYREEE (reference sequence). The V end was cut by 4 bases, the J end by 0 bases, with 18 bases between. Only in-frame clones appear in the TCRdb table, and some are missing; sequencing was by immunoSEQ multiplex PCR. The sample records fewer than 14,000 clones, just under 75% being singletons. As regards this clone: Its target is unknown.

Under the ViraFEST assay, PBMC were stimulated with viral peptide pools so that antigen-specific CD4+ T cells expanded. Sequencing was performed afterwards. Researchers isolated CD4+ T cells once approximately ten days of culture had elapsed. Among the vaccine recipients, none had a prior SARS-CoV-2 infection, and nucleocapsid antibodies were negative. The specimen comprised CD4+ T cells from PBMCs cultured with HCoV-229E spike peptides, sampled before COVID-19 vaccination. The clonotype originates from a human donor who received a COVID-19 vaccine. The rearrangement links TRBV5-4 to TRBJ2-3; D ambiguous. The CDR3 loop is CASSVAPGQRSTDTQYF. CDR3 coding DNA: TGTGCCAGCAGCGTCGCCCCCGGGCAAAGAAGCACAGATACGCAGTATTTT.